A selection of T cell receptor beta chains follows, all from one sample in a study of blood T cells in healthy people across ages. TCRdb recomputed calls from the 5' RACE reads with MiXCR, one row per CDR3 protein. Here the sample spans 650,000 to 1,000,000 distinct CDR3 sequences, around 45% being singletons. Sequencing was done on a sample of blood. All receptors come from a man older than 75 in good health. Each CDR3 is given with its conserved first and last residue. Some rows mark clone size as missing; the rest say once, few, many or name a class of expanded clone.

abundance: .
v_gene: TRBV15
j_gene: TRBJ2-5
CDR3aa: CATSSVLQETQYF

abundance: .
v_gene: TRBV12-3/TRBV12-4
j_gene: TRBJ2-2
CDR3aa: CASSLRATGELFF

abundance: few
v_gene: TRBV12-3/TRBV12-4
j_gene: TRBJ1-6
CDR3aa: CASSKRDSDSPLHF

abundance: .
v_gene: TRBV7-2
j_gene: TRBJ2-5
CDR3aa: CASTPTGTARETQYF

abundance: .
v_gene: TRBV28
j_gene: TRBJ2-1
CDR3aa: CASSSQGQGTYNERFF

abundance: .
v_gene: TRBV7-2
j_gene: .
CDR3aa: CASRLTSGSGETQFF

abundance: .
v_gene: TRBV11-2
j_gene: TRBJ2-7
CDR3aa: CASSSTGDTFYGQYF

abundance: once
v_gene: TRBV20-1
j_gene: .
CDR3aa: CSARDALVGARETQYF

abundance: many
v_gene: TRBV7-9
j_gene: TRBJ2-1
CDR3aa: CASSLLQGSYNEQFF

abundance: .
v_gene: TRBV9
j_gene: TRBJ2-3
CDR3aa: CASSLEVKTDTQYF

abundance: .
v_gene: TRBV6-2/TRBV6-3
j_gene: TRBJ2-1
CDR3aa: CAISSQLAGVNEQFF

abundance: few
v_gene: TRBV15
j_gene: TRBJ2-3
CDR3aa: CATSRVQGEATQYF

abundance: .
v_gene: TRBV6-1
j_gene: .
CDR3aa: CASSRRTGRGITYYEQYF

abundance: few
v_gene: TRBV7-3
j_gene: TRBJ2-3
CDR3aa: CASSLRDSTYTDTQYF

abundance: .
v_gene: TRBV20-1
j_gene: TRBJ2-3
CDR3aa: CSASPTSGEASTDTQYF

abundance: .
v_gene: TRBV5-1
j_gene: TRBJ2-2
CDR3aa: CASSLDSYNLNTGELFF

abundance: .
v_gene: TRBV10-2
j_gene: TRBJ1-5
CDR3aa: CASTSGRWGQPQHF

abundance: .
v_gene: TRBV7-6
j_gene: TRBJ2-1
CDR3aa: CASSLVGGGGHNEQFF

abundance: few
v_gene: TRBV3-1
j_gene: TRBJ1-5
CDR3aa: CASSQGQRNQPQHF

abundance: .
v_gene: TRBV20-1
j_gene: TRBJ2-3
CDR3aa: CSARDPERDRVGDTQYF

abundance: .
v_gene: TRBV29-1
j_gene: TRBJ1-4
CDR3aa: CSVEDGSQKLFF

abundance: .
v_gene: TRBV9
j_gene: TRBJ2-5
CDR3aa: CASSVRTGGGETQYF

abundance: few
v_gene: TRBV5-6
j_gene: TRBJ2-7
CDR3aa: CASSLAGQAGAWEQYF

abundance: .
v_gene: TRBV25-1
j_gene: TRBJ1-2
CDR3aa: CASSGQGRNYGYTF

abundance: once
v_gene: TRBV20-1
j_gene: TRBJ1-3
CDR3aa: CSARLPTGSGNTIYF

abundance: .
v_gene: TRBV12-3/TRBV12-4
j_gene: TRBJ2-3
CDR3aa: CASSLERREGDTQYF

abundance: .
v_gene: TRBV13
j_gene: TRBJ2-3
CDR3aa: CASSAKTGRDTQYF

abundance: once
v_gene: TRBV7-9
j_gene: TRBJ1-4
CDR3aa: CASSLVRNTGEKLFF

abundance: few
v_gene: TRBV20-1
j_gene: TRBJ2-1
CDR3aa: CSARASLGPNEQFF

abundance: .
v_gene: TRBV5-1
j_gene: TRBJ2-1
CDR3aa: CAGSVPLDRVEQFF

abundance: .
v_gene: TRBV6-1
j_gene: TRBJ2-1
CDR3aa: CASSPTLSGPTSYNEQFF

abundance: once
v_gene: TRBV5-1
j_gene: TRBJ1-2
CDR3aa: CASTPGQGEGGYTF

abundance: .
v_gene: TRBV5-1
j_gene: TRBJ2-1
CDR3aa: CASSSGGSSRVIDEQFF

abundance: .
v_gene: TRBV4-1
j_gene: TRBJ2-5
CDR3aa: CASSQEWAGGSLFAQYF

abundance: .
v_gene: TRBV6-2/TRBV6-3
j_gene: .
CDR3aa: CASSYIADIQYF

abundance: .
v_gene: TRBV11-3
j_gene: TRBJ2-7
CDR3aa: CASSLRTGDGSYEQYF

abundance: few
v_gene: TRBV9
j_gene: TRBJ2-7
CDR3aa: CASRDGAYEQYF